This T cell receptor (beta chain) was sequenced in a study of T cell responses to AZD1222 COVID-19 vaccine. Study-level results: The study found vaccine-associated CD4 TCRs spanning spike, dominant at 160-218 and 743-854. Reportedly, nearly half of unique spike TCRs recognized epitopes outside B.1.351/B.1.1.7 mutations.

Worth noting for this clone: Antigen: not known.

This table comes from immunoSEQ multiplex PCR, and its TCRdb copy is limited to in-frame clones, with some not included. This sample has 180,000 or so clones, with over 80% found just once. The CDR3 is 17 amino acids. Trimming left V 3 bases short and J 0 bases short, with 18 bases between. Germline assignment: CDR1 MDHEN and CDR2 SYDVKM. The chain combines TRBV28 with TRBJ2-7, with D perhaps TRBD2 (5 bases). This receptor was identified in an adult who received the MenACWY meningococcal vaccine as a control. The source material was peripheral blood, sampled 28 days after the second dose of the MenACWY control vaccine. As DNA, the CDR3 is TGTGCCAGCAGTTTGGTGGGGATAGCGCCTAGCTCCTACGAGCAGTACTTC. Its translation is CASSLVGIAPSSYEQYF.